This T cell receptor (beta chain) was identified during a study of post-analysis software for immune sequencing data (dated by TCRdb to the mid-2010s). Background on the whole study: Relapsing-remitting, secondary progressive and progressive-relapsing multiple sclerosis were recorded as disease courses, and subtype annotation was lacking for some patients. A subset of samples was prepared in parallel using single-end sample barcoding, then pooled and co-amplified after Illumina adapter ligation. The patient repertoires were compared against approximately twelve previously published healthy control repertoires obtained from donors aged 6 to 25 years.

The library was made by PCR. Sequencing instrument: Illumina HiSeq 2500. To reduce PCR and sequencing biases, unique molecular identifiers were built into the TCR beta cDNA libraries. Around 500,000 cDNA molecules were obtained for every 1 to 10 million input T cells, so each molecule roughly corresponded to one T cell. Patient libraries were prepared and sequenced with the same protocol used for the earlier healthy control dataset. Samples belonging to the same batch were prepared together, multiplexed and sequenced on a shared HiSeq lane. The authors' pipeline ran thus. Raw barcoded reads were processed with MIGEC, discarding single-read molecular identifier groups before consensus assembly and CDR3 extraction. VDJtools was used for post-analysis of the clonotype tables, and diversity was normalized by down-sampling every dataset to the size of the smallest sample. To correct batch-related cross-sample contamination, repertoire overlap clustering matched CDR3 amino acid sequences but not nucleotide sequences. TCRdb ran its own pipeline on the public reads, namely fastp trimming at Q25 and MiXCR clone calling, and kept in-frame beta chains. Rows with one shared CDR3 protein collapse into an entry with the most common genes and DNA. None of the V and J calls come from the authors' own analysis; TCRdb made them. Within this sample are 150,000 or so distinct CDR3 sequences, with approximately 35% of them counted one time only. The top ten clonotypes cover around 30% of the sample.

The CDR3 spans 15 residues, from the cysteine through the phenylalanine. The entry retains the CDR3 DNA only, 45 bases that are in frame from base 1. The germline V gene gives CDR1 as SGHVS and CDR2 as FQNEAQ. At the junction V is shortened by 0 bases and J by 5 bases, with 13 bases in between. Here is what the overall study found, with its caveats: The control group was slightly older than the multiple sclerosis patient group. Roughly 5 TRBV segments, including TRBV5-6, TRBV5-1 and TRBV20-1, were significantly more frequent in patients than controls. Strong co-clustering of samples prepared in the same batch was shown by direct clustering with F measure, prompting a batch-effect correction. Significantly lower normalized Chao1 diversity was found in multiple sclerosis patients than in controls, suggesting substantial peripheral T-cell clonal expansion.

The sample's time point label is to be understood as: second blood draw from one MS patient after hematopoietic stem cell transplantation. TCR beta repertoires were profiled from peripheral blood of 10 to 15 young patients with multiple sclerosis to demonstrate the VDJtools post-analysis software. The multiple sclerosis patients were children and adolescents ranging in age from roughly 6 to 15 years. This clonotype was counted only a few times. Its antigen is still unknown. Qualities for individual bases were not recorded, and no much larger clone is one base off. The chain is made from TRBV7-8 and TRBJ1-1; the D gene is unclear. The clonotype was recovered from a girl aged 5 to 17 with multiple sclerosis. Donor details come from another sample of the same person, matched by shared clones. This sample comprised blood, obtained after autologous hematopoietic stem cell transplantation. The DNA sequence is as follows: TGTGCCAGCAGCTTAGCTGGCCCCGCGGGAACTGAAGCTTTCTTT. This gives the protein CASSLAGPAGTEAFF.